The 27 T cell receptor beta chains reported below all come from one sample, sequenced in a study of T cell repertoires in cytomegalovirus infection. In TCRdb, the reads were re-called with MiXCR into one record per CDR3 protein. The sample shows 550,000 to 850,000 distinct CDR3 sequences, roughly 30% of them seen only once. These receptors have no known antigen. This specimen was cultured PBMCs, taken from culture after CMV antigen stimulation. These receptors came from a human donor in good health (CMV status not recorded). Some clones in this sample may be carry-over from other donors' samples.

The chain recombines TRBV3-1 with TRBJ2-5, with D maybe TRBD1 (5 bases). Trimming stripped 1 base from V and 9 bases from J, with 15 bases between. In germline, CDR1 is LGHDT, CDR2 YNNKEL (reference sequence). The CDR3 consists of 14 residues. The CDR3 loop reads CASSQGGRGAAQYF. The CDR3 nucleotides read TGTGCCAGCAGCCAAGGGGGCCGTGGCGCGGCCCAGTACTTC.

Ten or more counts support this clonotype. The chain recombines TRBV7-6 with TRBJ2-3; TRBD1 matches at 10 bases. Losses at the gene ends were 5 bases for V and 2 bases for J; bases not matched to a gene: 7. CDR1 and CDR2 from the germline V gene are SGHVS and FNYEAQ. The CDR3 is made up of 16 amino acids. CDR3 amino acids: CASSERTGGPTDTQYF. The CDR3 nucleotides are TGTGCCAGCAGCGAACGGACAGGGGGACCCACAGATACGCAGTATTTT.

CDR3 sequence reads: CASSVTGGIETQYF. CDR3 coding DNA: TGTGCCAGCAGCGTAACAGGGGGTATAGAGACCCAGTACTTC. The chain recombines TRBV9 with TRBJ2-5, with 8 bases matching TRBD1. Germline V lookup: CDR1 SGDLS, CDR2 YYNGEE. V shed 1 base and J 4 bases; nucleotides not matched to a gene: 3. This CDR3 contains 14 residues.

This clonotype was seen only a few times. J is TRBJ2-3 and V is TRBV6-1; D possibly matches TRBD1 or TRBD2 (6 bases each). Trimming left V 1 base short and J 1 base short, with 15 bases between. The CDR3 consists of 17 residues. Germline V gene lookup returns CDR1 MNHNS and CDR2 SASEGT. The CDR3 protein is CASSEDGGPSGTDTQYF. The CDR3, as DNA: TGTGCCAGCAGTGAAGATGGGGGGCCTTCGGGCACAGATACGCAGTATTTT.

This clonotype was observed a handful of times. The chain recombines TRBV7-8 with TRBJ2-1; TRBD1 matches at 7 bases. This CDR3 has 12 residues. V dropped 4 bases and J dropped 6; count of bases not matched to a gene: 0. CDR1 and CDR2 from the germline V gene are SGHVS and FQNEAQ. CDR3 nucleotide sequence: TGTGCCAGCAGCTGGGACAGCAATGAGCAGTTCTTC. Encoded protein: CASSWDSNEQFF.

This clonotype has just a few counts. This rearrangement joins TRBV15 to TRBJ2-7; TRBD2 matches at 11 bases. The CDR3 covers 14 residues. With V trimmed by 10 bases and J by 7 bases, 12 bases remained unmatched. The germline CDR1 and CDR2 sequences are LNHNV and YYDKDF (reference sequence). The CDR3 coding sequence is TGTGCCATAAGTCGGACTAGCGGGTTACGAGAGCAGTACTTC. It specifies CAISRTSGLREQYF.

This clonotype was observed a handful of times. The genes are TRBV6-1 and TRBJ1-4; a possible D gene is TRBD1 (6 bases). The CDR3 runs to 14 residues. V dropped 3 bases and J dropped 8 bases, with 13 bases sitting between them. Germline V CDR1 and CDR2: MNHNS, SASEGT. DNA for the CDR3: TGTGCCAGCAGTGAGAACAGGGAAGGCGAAAAACTGTTTTTT. Its protein product is CASSENREGEKLFF.

The chain recombines TRBV4-3 with TRBJ2-7; D might be TRBD1 (5 bases). CDR1 is LGHNA, CDR2 YSLEER, per germline. This CDR3 region has 13 residues. The V and J ends lost 4 bases and 5 bases respectively, with 12 bases between them. CDR3 DNA: TGCGCCAGCAGCCTCCAGGGTGTCGACGAGCAGTACTTC. This encodes CASSLQGVDEQYF.

This clonotype has a count of ten or more. The rearrangement links TRBV7-2 to TRBJ2-1; D gene ambiguous. V lost 2 bases and J 1 base, leaving 6 bases between the germline ends. CDR3 length equals 14 residues. Per the germline V gene, CDR1 is SGHTA and CDR2 is FQGNSA. CDR3 nucleotides: TGTGCCAGCAGCTTAAGAGATTCCTACAATGAGCAGTTCTTC. Translating gives CASSLRDSYNEQFF.

This rearrangement joins TRBV6-6 to TRBJ1-5; D unresolved. Trimming took off 2 bases at V and 1 base at J, with 21 bases between the two ends. This CDR3 contains 19 residues. Germline CDR1 reads MNHNY; CDR2 reads SVGAGI (reference sequence). This chain's CDR3 is CASSYTHRMAGSSNQPQHF. As DNA, the CDR3 is TGTGCCAGCAGTTACACCCACCGAATGGCAGGCTCGAGCAATCAGCCCCAGCATTTT.

V is TRBV12-3 or TRBV12-4 and J is TRBJ2-7; D unresolved. This CDR3 region has 14 residues. The germline V and J ends were trimmed by 6 bases and 1 base, with 13 bases remaining between them. CDR3 sequence (DNA): TGTGCCAGCAGCCCTTCGAGGCGGTCCTACGAGCAGTACTTC. This encodes CASSPSRRSYEQYF.

This clonotype was detected only a few times. The DNA of the CDR3 is TGTGCCAGCAGAAGAAGTCCTAGCGGGGGGGCAGATACGCAGTATTTT. Translating gives CASRRSPSGGADTQYF. The chain uses TRBV12-3 or TRBV12-4 and TRBJ2-3, with 12 bases aligning to TRBD2. This CDR3 comprises 16 residues. The V segment lost 6 bases and the J segment 4 bases; nucleotides outside the gene matches: 8.

The chain couples TRBV11-2 to TRBJ1-1, with D perhaps TRBD1 (6 bases). Looked up from germline, CDR1 is SGHAT and CDR2 is FQNNGV. CDR3 size: 14 residues. Trimming removed 3 bases at V and 2 bases at J, with 10 bases between. The CDR3: CASSFGTINTEAFF. CDR3 nucleotides: TGTGCCAGCAGCTTTGGGACAATAAACACTGAAGCTTTCTTT.

The V call is TRBV27, the J call TRBJ2-3, with D unclear. V was cut by 6 bases and J by 7 bases, with 20 bases left in between. Germline CDR1 and CDR2: MNHEY and SMNVEV (reference sequence). The CDR3 runs 15 residues. In DNA form, the CDR3 reads TGTGCCAGCAGCGCCTCGTACCCCCAAAGATATACGCAGTATTTT. Protein product: CASSASYPQRYTQYF.

The chain employs TRBV20-1 and TRBJ2-1; 14 bases map to TRBD2. J lost 7 bases, V lost 5 bases, and 22 bases had no gene match. This CDR3 has 20 residues. Germline V gene data show CDR1 as DFQATT and CDR2 as SNEGSKA (reference sequence). This chain's CDR3 is CSAGAGTSGSIFVGPNEQFF. The CDR3 region has the DNA TGCAGTGCTGGGGCCGGGACTAGCGGGAGTATTTTTGTCGGTCCAAATGAGCAGTTCTTC.

The chain employs TRBV27 and TRBJ2-7, with D perhaps matching TRBD2 (5 bases). The CDR3 runs to 16 residues. Per the germline V gene, CDR1 is MNHEY and CDR2 is SMNVEV (reference sequence). V lost 2 bases and J lost 4, with 18 bases in between. CDR3 protein: CASSLKMDGPGYEQYF. CDR3 bases: TGTGCCAGCAGTTTAAAGATGGACGGTCCGGGATACGAGCAGTACTTC.

This clonotype was seen a handful of times. The chain uses TRBV12-5 and TRBJ2-5; D remains unclear. CDR3 length: 13 residues. The V end lost 1 base, the J end lost 1 base, and 4 bases lay between the germline ends. Germline V lookup: CDR1 LGHNT, CDR2 FRNRAP. CDR3 in amino acids: CASGLATQETQYF. The CDR3 DNA sequence: TGTGCTAGTGGTTTGGCCACCCAAGAGACCCAGTACTTC.

A few counts support this clonotype. The V and J genes are TRBV12-3 or TRBV12-4 and TRBJ2-4; D is unclear. With 5 bases removed from V and 9 bases from J, the gap between germline ends came to 11 bases. The CDR3 sequence is 12 residues long. The CDR3 DNA sequence: TGTGCCAGCAGTCAAGTACCGCCCATTCAGTACTTC. Its translation: CASSQVPPIQYF.

CDR3 nucleotide sequence: TGTGCCAGCAGTCCGATACGGAACGAGCAGTACTTC. Translating it yields CASSPIRNEQYF. The chain recombines TRBV2 with TRBJ2-7; D call uncertain. The V end was cut by 5 bases, the J end by 5 bases, with 10 bases between. This CDR3 comprises 12 residues. Germline assignment: CDR1 SNHLY and CDR2 FYNNEI. Together with reference TRBV2 and TRBJ2-7, the CDR3 gives the full variable domain: EPEVTQTPSHQVTQMGQEVILRCVPISNHLYFYWYRQILGQKVEFLVSFYNNEISEKSEIFDDQFSVERPDGSNFTLKIRSTKLEDSAMYFCASSPIRNEQYFGPGTRLTVT.

The chain uses TRBV20-1 and TRBJ1-3; no firm D call. In germline, CDR1 is DFQATT, CDR2 SNEGSKA (reference sequence). Trimming removed 0 bases at V and 1 base at J, with 19 bases between. The CDR3 is 18 residues long. The DNA of the CDR3 is TGCAGTGCTAGAGATCCCTCGGGGAGCAGCCCGTCTGGAAACACCATATATTTT. Residues: CSARDPSGSSPSGNTIYF.

This clonotype was seen a handful of times. The gene calls are TRBV11-2 and TRBJ2-3; D is perhaps TRBD1 (5 bases). V lost 1 base and J 4 bases, leaving 15 bases between the germline ends. Germline V gene data show CDR1 as SGHAT and CDR2 as FQNNGV. The CDR3 is made up of 16 amino acids. The CDR3 reads CASSLVQGYTPDTQYF. Written as DNA, the CDR3 is TGTGCCAGCAGCTTAGTTCAGGGCTACACCCCAGATACGCAGTATTTT.

The table lists this clonotype with a few counts. The chain couples TRBV4-2 to TRBJ2-7; possibly TRBD1 for D (6 bases). CDR3 size: 16 residues. Germline V CDR1 and CDR2: LGHNA, YNFKEQ. The ends were cut back, 4 bases at V and 3 bases at J, with 19 bases in the middle. CDR3: CASSLPGTQGHYEQYF. CDR3 sequence (DNA): TGTGCCAGCAGCCTCCCCGGGACACAGGGTCACTACGAGCAGTACTTC.

This chain connects TRBV29-1 to TRBJ2-1, with D possibly matching TRBD1 (6 bases). Trimming cost V 6 bases and J 2 bases, with 14 bases left between them. The CDR3 is made up of 14 amino acids. Germline CDR1 is SQVTM and CDR2 is ANQGSEA. The CDR3 is CSVKDGTTYNEQFF. The DNA of the CDR3 is TGCAGCGTGAAAGACGGGACAACCTACAATGAGCAGTTCTTC.

This clonotype was detected a few times. The V call is TRBV25-1, the J call TRBJ1-1, with 8 bases identical to TRBD1. In germline, CDR1 is MGHDK, CDR2 SYGVNS. The CDR3 covers 17 residues. V shed 1 base, J shed 1 base, and the junction held 8 bases outside the gene matches. CDR3 loop: CASSEWGRGRENTEAFF. The DNA for the CDR3 is TGTGCCAGCAGTGAATGGGGCAGGGGGCGGGAGAACACTGAAGCTTTCTTT.

The chain joins TRBV7-6 to TRBJ2-7; D possibly corresponds to TRBD2 (7 bases). The CDR3 length is 14 residues. Trimming shortened V by 5 bases and J by 6 bases, and 17 bases separated the two germline ends. Germline lookup yields CDR1 SGHVS and CDR2 FNYEAQ. The CDR3 reads CASSPRGALGEQYF. Written as DNA, the CDR3 is TGTGCCAGCAGCCCACGGGGGGCGCTCGGCGAGCAGTACTTC.

J is TRBJ2-7 and V is TRBV6-5; 9 bases map to TRBD2. The CDR3 length is 15 residues. Germline V gene data show CDR1 as MNHEY and CDR2 as SVGAGI. V lost 4 bases, J lost 2 bases, and 6 bases stayed unmatched. The CDR3 nucleotides are TGTGCCAGCAGTTCCCGGGCGGGAGGGGCCTACGAGCAGTACTTC. This gives the protein CASSSRAGGAYEQYF.

This clonotype was counted only a few times. The V and J genes are TRBV25-1 and TRBJ1-2; 9 bases map to TRBD1. The V gene's germline CDR1 is MGHDK and CDR2 SYGVNS. This CDR3 region has 12 residues. V gave up 8 bases and J gave up 7 bases; unmatched junction bases: 5. In DNA, the CDR3 is TGTGCCAGCGAAACAGGGGGCGGTGGCTACACCTTC. Protein sequence: CASETGGGGYTF.